Below, 14 T cell receptor beta chains from the same sample are listed, as sequenced in a study of blood T cell repertoires in COVID-19. Clones were sequenced by immunoSEQ multiplex PCR, and TCRdb holds only the in-frame ones, with some missing. Of about 670,000 clones detected, about 87% appear once; the ten largest clones hold about 0.26%. The sequenced material came from peripheral blood. Every receptor here comes from a woman aged 18-30 years with acute or convalescent COVID-19.

This sequence joins TRBV9 and TRBJ2-5, with a tentative D call TRBD2 (6 bases). This CDR3 has 14 amino acids. CDR1 and CDR2 from the germline V gene are SGDLS and YYNGEE. The V gene lost 0 bases and the J gene lost 4 bases, with 10 bases spanning the gap. For the CDR3, the DNA is TGTGCCAGCAGCGTAGTCTCCGGGGGAGAGACCCAGTACTTC. Residues: CASSVVSGGETQYF.

This clone has only a few counts. The chain combines TRBV30 with TRBJ1-2; D not resolved. Trimming removed 0 bases from V and 2 bases from J, with 13 bases in between. The CDR3 extends over 15 amino acids. Germline CDR1 and CDR2: GTSNPN and SVGIG (reference sequence). The CDR3 DNA sequence: TGTGCCTGGAGTGTAAGTGCAGGCAAGAACTATGGCTACACCTTC. Translating gives CAWSVSAGKNYGYTF.

This clone was counted a single time. The rearrangement links TRBV7-9 to TRBJ1-5; TRBD1 agrees at 7 bases. J was trimmed by 5 bases and V by 5 bases; bases with no gene match: 9. The CDR3 is made up of 15 amino acids. The germline CDR1 and CDR2 sequences are SEHNR and FQNEAQ (reference sequence). The CDR3 DNA is TGTGCCAGCAGCCCCACGACAGGGCATGATCAGCCCCAGCATTTT. Translated: CASSPTTGHDQPQHF.

V and J are TRBV3-1 (or the pseudogene TRBV3-2) and TRBJ1-1; D call uncertain. V was cut by 3 bases and J by 0 bases, with 14 bases left in between. The germline gives CDR1 LGHDT, CDR2 YNNKEL (reference sequence). CDR3 length: 16 residues. CDR3 region: CASSQEAARLNTEAFF. CDR3 DNA sequence: TGTGCCAGCAGCCAGGAGGCGGCACGATTGAACACTGAAGCTTTCTTT.

This clone showed up just a few times. The chain employs TRBV6-5 and TRBJ1-1, with a weak D call TRBD1 (6 bases). V shed 0 bases and J shed 8 bases, with 10 bases lying between them. The CDR3 totals 13 residues. Germline V gene lookup returns CDR1 MNHEY and CDR2 SVGAGI. As DNA, the CDR3 is TGTGCCAGCAGTTACTCGTACGGGACAGAAGCTTTCTTT. This gives the protein CASSYSYGTEAFF.

V is TRBV28 and J is TRBJ1-4; 8 bases line up with TRBD1. The germline V gene has CDR1 MDHEN and CDR2 SYDVKM. CDR3 length: 16 residues. With V trimmed by 3 bases and J by 3 bases, 6 bases remained unmatched. The CDR3 DNA sequence: TGTGCCAGCAGTTTTTTAGGACAGGGATCTAATGAAAAACTGTTTTTT. It translates to CASSFLGQGSNEKLFF. Full variable domain (missing parts from reference TRBV28 and TRBJ1-4): DVKVTQSSRYLVKRTGEKVFLECVQDMDHENMFWYRQDPGLGLRLIYFSYDVKMKEKGDIPEGYSVSREKKERFSLILESASTNQTSMYLCASSFLGQGSNEKLFFGSGTQLSVL.

A single count supports this clone. This chain links TRBV28 with TRBJ2-7; 10 bases fit TRBD1. The V gene end was trimmed by 6 bases and the J gene end by 3 bases; junction bases not matched to a gene: 8. The germline CDR1 and CDR2 sequences are MDHEN and SYDVKM. The CDR3 spans 15 residues. The CDR3 nucleotides read TGTGCCAGCAGCTTAATAGACAGGGGGCTCTACGAGCAGTACTTC. Translated, it gives CASSLIDRGLYEQYF.

V is TRBV6-2 or TRBV6-3 and J is TRBJ1-1; 9 bases are a match to TRBD1. Germline V lookup: CDR1 MNHEY, CDR2 SVGEGT. Trimming removed 4 bases from V and 7 bases from J; junction bases left unmatched: 1. The CDR3 is 12 amino acids. The CDR3 loop reads CASSWTGDEAFF. CDR3 nucleotide sequence: TGTGCCAGCAGTTGGACAGGGGATGAAGCTTTCTTT.

This chain uses TRBV3-1 (or the pseudogene TRBV3-2) with TRBJ2-2, with unresolved D. Trimming shortened V by 4 bases and J by 7 bases, and 19 bases separated the two germline ends. From germline, CDR1 is LGHDT and CDR2 YNNKEL (reference sequence). The CDR3 consists of 16 residues. The CDR3 sequence: CASSPVRQATGGELFF. DNA of the CDR3: TGTGCCAGCAGCCCCGTCCGGCAGGCCACCGGCGGGGAGCTGTTTTTT.

The rearrangement uses TRBV9 and TRBJ1-4, with 9 positions matching TRBD1. The V and J ends lost 3 bases and 7 bases, in that order; junction bases with no gene match: 7. Germline assignment: CDR1 SGDLS and CDR2 YYNGEE. CDR3 size: 15 residues. In DNA, the CDR3 is TGTGCCAGCAGCGCTCGACAGGGGGTAGGTGAAAAACTGTTTTTT. As protein: CASSARQGVGEKLFF.

In regard to this clone: Additional DNA sequences in this sample encode the identical CDR3. J is TRBJ2-1 and V is TRBV19, with 12 bases lining up with TRBD2. CDR1 is LNHDA and CDR2 is SQIVND in the germline V gene (reference sequence). The V segment lost 8 bases and the J segment 6 bases; nucleotides outside the gene matches: 5. The CDR3 is made up of 14 amino acids. The CDR3 reads CASGASGGANEQFF. CDR3 coding DNA: TGTGCCAGTGGAGCTAGCGGGGGGGCCAATGAGCAGTTCTTC.

The gene calls are TRBV9 and TRBJ2-7; possibly TRBD1 for D (6 bases). CDR3 size: 17 residues. Between the trimmed V and J ends, which lost 1 base and 2 bases, there was a span of 19 bases. CDR1 is SGDLS and CDR2 is YYNGEE in the germline V gene. The CDR3 protein is CASSVSGGPILPYEQYF. As DNA, the CDR3 is TGTGCCAGCAGCGTATCTGGGGGCCCAATTCTCCCCTACGAGCAGTACTTC.

The sample holds one count of this clone. The chain carries TRBV4-1 and TRBJ2-7; 8 bases line up with TRBD1. Trimming cost V 1 base and J 2 bases; bases outside gene matches: 10. Germline loops: CDR1 MGHRA, CDR2 YSYEKL. There are 17 residues in the CDR3. The DNA for the CDR3 is TGCGCCAGCAGCCAAGCAACTACAGGGGGAGCAACCTACGAGCAGTACTTC. Amino acids: CASSQATTGGATYEQYF.

The genes are TRBV28 and TRBJ2-2; 9 bases agree with TRBD1. Per germline, CDR1 MDHEN and CDR2 SYDVKM. The CDR3 length is 16 residues. J gave up 2 bases and V 7 bases, and 8 bases lay outside the gene matches. The DNA of the CDR3 is TGTGCCAGCACCCCCCCGGGACAGGGTAACACCGGGGAGCTGTTTTTT. This sequence encodes CASTPPGQGNTGELFF.